The sequence of this T cell receptor beta chain was determined in a study of shared clonotypes between healthy human individuals. Study-wide background: A donor's plate count was three for CD4 naive and three for CD4 memory; CD8 naive had two and CD8 memory one. Notes on the study in general: Compared with memory subsets, naive subsets generally had larger estimated richness. It was the few donors that limited the genetic and exposure-history diversity represented.

Notes on this clone: Its target is unknown. Other DNA sequences within the sample encode an identical CDR3.

There are 13 residues in the CDR3. V lost 2 bases and J lost 1, with 3 bases in between. Germline CDR1 and CDR2: MNHEY and SMNVEV (reference sequence). Method: immunoSEQ multiplex PCR; TCRdb's copy keeps in-frame clones and lacks some. The sample has 2.3 million or so clones, roughly 93% seen once. This sequence originates from a man aged 18 to 29 in good health. Some clones in this sample may be carry-over from other donors' samples. This sequence joins TRBV27 and TRBJ1-5; D not certain. The sample consisted of naive CD4+ T cells from PBMCs. Stated subset: CD45RA+ positively selected. In nucleotides, the CDR3 is TGTGCCAGCAGTTTACGAAGCAATCAGCCCCAGCATTTT. It is translated as CASSLRSNQPQHF.